The 24 T cell receptor beta chains reported below all come from one sample, sequenced in a study of blood T cell repertoires in COVID-19. TCRdb keeps only in-frame clones here, not all; method: immunoSEQ multiplex PCR. The table shows some 150,000 clones, with just under 85% occurring only once. Sequences were obtained from peripheral blood. These receptors were taken from a woman older than 75 with acute or convalescent COVID-19.

The V and J genes are TRBV27 and TRBJ1-5; D is ambiguous. The CDR3 extends over 16 amino acids. CDR1 is MNHEY, CDR2 SMNVEV, per germline (reference sequence). V lost 3 bases and J lost 3, with 15 bases in between. The CDR3 sequence: CASSFSASPPNQPQHF. The CDR3 region has the DNA TGTGCCAGCAGTTTTAGCGCCTCCCCCCCCAATCAGCCCCAGCATTTT.

CDR3 protein: CASTAQGRPDTQYF. For the CDR3, the DNA is TGTGCCAGTACGGCGCAGGGTCGTCCAGATACGCAGTATTTT. The genes are TRBV19 and TRBJ2-3, with D perhaps TRBD1 (5 bases). Between the trimmed V and J ends, which lost 7 bases and 4 bases, there was a span of 15 bases. CDR1 LNHDA and CDR2 SQIVND come from the germline V gene (reference sequence). The CDR3 covers 14 residues.

The genes are TRBV9 and TRBJ1-3; D is unclear. Germline values: CDR1 SGDLS, CDR2 YYNGEE. Trimming took 1 base from V and 1 from J, leaving 12 bases between them. The CDR3 is 16 amino acids. The CDR3 protein is CASSVSGTDSGNTIYF. The CDR3 nucleotides read TGTGCCAGCAGCGTATCCGGTACCGATTCTGGAAACACCATATATTTT.

The rearrangement uses TRBV7-3 and TRBJ1-2; D unclear. The CDR3 is 15 residues long. V gave up 1 base and J gave up 4 bases, with 13 bases separating them. Germline V CDR1 and CDR2: SGHTA, FQGTGA. The CDR3 region is CASSLNGGGFYGYTF. The CDR3 DNA reads TGTGCCAGCAGCTTAAATGGTGGAGGGTTCTATGGCTACACCTTC.

The rearrangement links TRBV7-9 to TRBJ2-6, with TRBD1 matching 10 bases. The germline V gene has CDR1 SEHNR and CDR2 FQNEAQ (reference sequence). Trimming cost V 7 bases and J 3 bases; bases outside gene matches: 6. This CDR3 region has 16 residues. The CDR3 region has the DNA TGTGCCAGCATCGGGACAGGGGCCCTTGGGGCCAACGTCCTGACTTTC. Translated: CASIGTGALGANVLTF.

The V and J genes are TRBV5-4 and TRBJ1-1; 7 positions match TRBD1. This CDR3 comprises 13 residues. Germline CDR1 reads SGHNT; CDR2 reads YYREEE (reference sequence). The V segment lost 2 bases and the J segment 11 bases; nucleotides outside the gene matches: 9. The CDR3 spells CASSLRQGIRAFF. The CDR3 nucleotides are TGTGCCAGCAGCTTACGACAGGGTATTCGGGCTTTCTTT.

This clone was counted a single time. The chain combines TRBV4-2 with TRBJ1-1, with 7 bases lining up with TRBD1. Losses at the gene ends were 1 base for V and 0 bases for J; bases not matched to a gene: 17. The CDR3 totals 20 residues. The V gene's germline CDR1 is LGHNA and CDR2 YNFKEQ. CDR3 protein: CASSQGKGRGTALMNTEAFF. CDR3 nucleotides: TGTGCCAGCAGCCAAGGGAAGGGACGTGGGACAGCTCTCATGAACACTGAAGCTTTCTTT.

The V and J genes are TRBV27 and TRBJ1-2; D is perhaps TRBD1 (6 bases). The CDR3 spans 14 residues. Germline V gene data show CDR1 as MNHEY and CDR2 as SMNVEV (reference sequence). Trimming left V 3 bases short and J 6 bases short, with 14 bases between. DNA of the CDR3: TGTGCCAGCAGTTTCAGCTTCAGGGGCAATGGCTACACCTTC. Protein sequence: CASSFSFRGNGYTF.

The chain uses TRBV6-5 and TRBJ1-1, with D perhaps matching TRBD1 (6 bases). V dropped 6 bases and J dropped 5 bases, with 19 bases sitting between them. This CDR3 contains 15 residues. CDR1 and CDR2 from the germline V gene are MNHEY and SVGAGI. In DNA form, the CDR3 reads TGTGCCAGCAGCGGACAACCAGGGGTGTTGACTGAAGCTTTCTTT. Its protein is CASSGQPGVLTEAFF.

CDR3: CASSLTSGKPTDTQYF. The CDR3 DNA sequence: TGTGCCAGCAGCTTGACTAGCGGAAAACCAACAGATACGCAGTATTTT. The gene calls are TRBV7-9 and TRBJ2-3, with 9 positions matching TRBD2. The CDR3 has 16 residues. Germline CDR1 and CDR2: SEHNR and FQNEAQ (reference sequence). The junction had 7 bases not matched to a gene; V was cut back by 3 bases and J by 3 bases.

The chain employs TRBV12-5 and TRBJ1-6, with D maybe TRBD1 (5 bases). Germline CDR1 LGHNT, CDR2 FRNRAP. This CDR3 contains 16 residues. V gave up 5 bases and J gave up 7 bases, with 18 bases separating them. Here the CDR3 reads CASGPPGGLGNSPLHF. Here the CDR3 DNA reads TGTGCTAGTGGTCCCCCTGGGGGACTAGGGAATTCACCCCTCCACTTT.

CDR3 protein: CASSPFAGGPYGYTF. As DNA, the CDR3 is TGTGCCAGCAGCCCATTCGCTGGGGGCCCCTATGGCTACACCTTC. This chain connects TRBV11-2 to TRBJ1-2; maybe TRBD1 (6 bases). The CDR3 runs to 15 residues. CDR1 is SGHAT, CDR2 FQNNGV, per germline. The germline V and J ends were trimmed by 5 bases and 4 bases, with 17 bases remaining between them.

This clone was detected a few times. The chain combines TRBV2 with TRBJ1-3; 11 bases fit TRBD1. This CDR3 spans 14 amino acids. Per germline, CDR1 SNHLY and CDR2 FYNNEI. V dropped 6 bases and J dropped 9; count of bases not matched to a gene: 7. The CDR3 protein is CASRPGQGGFTIYF. Here the CDR3 DNA reads TGTGCCAGCAGACCGGGACAGGGGGGCTTCACCATATATTTT.

The chain links TRBV7-8 to TRBJ1-6; D remains ambiguous. CDR1 is SGHVS and CDR2 is FQNEAQ in the germline V gene. V shed 1 base and J shed 4 bases, with 17 bases lying between them. CDR3 length equals 18 residues. The CDR3 sequence is CASSLGSDGLGYNSPLHF. CDR3 in DNA: TGTGCCAGCAGCTTAGGATCCGACGGCCTCGGGTATAATTCACCCCTCCACTTT.

The rearrangement links TRBV30 to TRBJ1-5, with D perhaps matching TRBD1 (5 bases). Trimming left V 0 bases short and J 3 bases short, with 6 bases between. The CDR3 totals 13 residues. Germline values: CDR1 GTSNPN, CDR2 SVGIG (reference sequence). CDR3 loop: CAWSVQDNQPQHF. CDR3 DNA: TGTGCCTGGAGTGTACAGGACAATCAGCCCCAGCATTTT.

The chain is built from TRBV5-1 and TRBJ2-2; 10 positions agree with TRBD1. The CDR3 loop spans 16 amino acids. Germline CDR1 reads SGHRS; CDR2 reads YFSETQ. Unmatched junction bases numbered 8, after V lost 3 bases and J lost 6 bases. DNA for the CDR3: TGCGCCAGCAGCTGGGACGGACAGGGGGGCCCCGGGGAGCTGTTTTTT. This sequence encodes CASSWDGQGGPGELFF.

This rearrangement joins TRBV7-2 to TRBJ1-2, with 7 bases that match TRBD1. The CDR3 consists of 15 residues. With 4 bases clipped from V and 0 bases from J, the junction kept 5 bases outside the gene matches. Germline CDR1 SGHTA, CDR2 FQGNSA. The CDR3 reads CASSSTGATNYGYTF. CDR3 DNA sequence: TGTGCCAGCAGCTCCACAGGGGCTACTAACTATGGCTACACCTTC.

V usage is TRBV12-1 and J usage is TRBJ1-4; the D call in the table, TRBD1, was not verified against the DNA. TRBV12-1 is a pseudogene. The CDR3 runs to 15 residues. This chain's CDR3 is CASSSGQGEFEKLFF. The CDR3 nucleotides are TGTGCCAGCAGCTCCGGACAGGGGGAATTTGAAAAACTGTTTTTT.

This clone turned up a few times. The gene calls are TRBV6-2 or TRBV6-3 and TRBJ1-1; 11 bases match TRBD1. This CDR3 has 15 residues. The junction had 6 bases not matched to a gene; V was cut back by 2 bases and J by 7 bases. Germline-derived CDR1 and CDR2 are MNHEY and SVGEGT. In nucleotides, the CDR3 is TGTGCCAGCAGTTACGGGGGACAGGGGGTGTATGAAGCTTTCTTT. This translates into CASSYGGQGVYEAFF.

The V gene is TRBV7-3, the J gene TRBJ2-1, with 9 bases identical to TRBD2. Per the germline V gene, CDR1 is SGHTA and CDR2 is FQGTGA. The CDR3 has 13 residues. Germline trimming cut 5 bases from V and 10 bases from J; bases unmatched to any gene: 6. CDR3 DNA sequence: TGTGCCAGCAGCCCTAGCGGGGTAGGGGAGCAGTTCTTC. As protein: CASSPSGVGEQFF.

Regarding this clone: The same CDR3 also results from other DNA sequences found in this sample. V usage is TRBV15 and J usage is TRBJ1-4; 8 bases agree with TRBD1. CDR3 length equals 14 residues. Germline CDR1 and CDR2: LNHNV and YYDKDF (reference sequence). V was clipped by 6 bases and J by 2 bases; unmatched bases: 2. The CDR3, as DNA: TGTGCCACCAGTCGACAGGGGACTAATGAAAAACTGTTTTTT. Translated: CATSRQGTNEKLFF. The complete variable domain, with remaining parts taken from reference TRBV15 and TRBJ1-4, reads DAMVIQNPRYQVTQFGKPVTLSCSQTLNHNVMYWYQQKSSQAPKLLFHYYDKDFNNEADTPDNFQSRRPNTSFCFLDIRSPGLGDTAMYLCATSRQGTNEKLFFGSGTQLSVL.

This chain connects TRBV29-1 to TRBJ2-7, with TRBD2 identical over 7 bases. The CDR3 loop spans 13 amino acids. With 6 bases clipped from V and 1 base from J, the junction kept 6 bases outside the gene matches. CDR1 is SQVTM and CDR2 is ANQGSEA in the germline V gene. The CDR3 DNA reads TGCAGCGTCGCCGGGACTACGTCCTACGAGCAGTACTTC. Translation gives CSVAGTTSYEQYF.

The chain links TRBV7-9 to TRBJ1-6, with a weak D call TRBD1 (5 bases). The V gene lost 5 bases and the J gene lost 7 bases, with 18 bases spanning the gap. The CDR3 covers 16 residues. Per germline, CDR1 SEHNR and CDR2 FQNEAQ (reference sequence). In DNA, the CDR3 is TGTGCCAGCAGCCCCGGGGCACCCCGGGGGAATTCACCCCTCCACTTT. Protein product: CASSPGAPRGNSPLHF.

The V and J genes are TRBV5-4 and TRBJ1-2, with D possibly matching TRBD1 (5 bases). In germline, CDR1 is SGHNT, CDR2 YYREEE (reference sequence). The CDR3 totals 14 residues. Trimming removed 4 bases from V and 3 bases from J, with 13 bases in between. CDR3 DNA: TGTGCCAGCAGCGGGCCCAGGGTCTACTATGGCTACACCTTC. This gives the protein CASSGPRVYYGYTF.